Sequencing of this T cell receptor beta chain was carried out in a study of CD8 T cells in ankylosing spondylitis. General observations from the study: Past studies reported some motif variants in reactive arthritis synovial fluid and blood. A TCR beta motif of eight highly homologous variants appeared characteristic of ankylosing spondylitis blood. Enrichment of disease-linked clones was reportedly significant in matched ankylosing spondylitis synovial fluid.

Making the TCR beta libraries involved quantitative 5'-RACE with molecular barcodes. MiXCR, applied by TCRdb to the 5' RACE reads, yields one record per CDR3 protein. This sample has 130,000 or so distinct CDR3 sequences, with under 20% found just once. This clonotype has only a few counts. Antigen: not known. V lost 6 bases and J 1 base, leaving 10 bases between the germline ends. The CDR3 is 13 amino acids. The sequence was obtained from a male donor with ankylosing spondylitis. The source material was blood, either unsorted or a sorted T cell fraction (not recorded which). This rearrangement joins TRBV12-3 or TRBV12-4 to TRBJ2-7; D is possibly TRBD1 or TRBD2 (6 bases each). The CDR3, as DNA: TGTGCCAGCAGGGGAGGACAGTCCTACGAGCAGTACTTC. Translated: CASRGGQSYEQYF.